Each of the 19 T cell receptor beta chains below was sequenced from the same sample in a study of shared clonotypes between healthy human individuals. Sequenced by immunoSEQ multiplex PCR; TCRdb stores in-frame clones only, minus some. The table lists approximately 700,000 clones, around 73% of them singletons, with around 1.8% in the top ten. Sequencing was carried out using memory CD4+ T cells sorted from blood. As to subset: CD45RA-negative fraction. All receptors derive from a woman aged 25 to 45 in good health.

This chain links TRBV5-1 with TRBJ2-3; D unclear. Trimming stripped 5 bases from V and 1 base from J, with 14 bases between. This CDR3 comprises 15 residues. Germline assignment: CDR1 SGHRS and CDR2 YFSETQ. In nucleotides, the CDR3 is TGCGCCAGCAGGTTACAAGACGCCCGCACAGATACGCAGTATTTT. Residues: CASRLQDARTDTQYF.

The V and J genes are TRBV29-1 and TRBJ1-1; D is unclear. CDR1 and CDR2 from the germline V gene are SQVTM and ANQGSEA. Trimming took 2 bases from V and 1 from J, leaving 8 bases between them. The CDR3 covers 13 residues. Written as DNA, the CDR3 is TGCAGCGTTGAAATATTGGAGAACACTGAAGCTTTCTTT. Residues: CSVEILENTEAFF.

The rearrangement joins TRBV20-1 to TRBJ1-5, with no clear D. V shed 1 base and J shed 6 bases, with 4 bases lying between them. Germline V CDR1 and CDR2: DFQATT, SNEGSKA (reference sequence). CDR3 length equals 11 residues. Written as DNA, the CDR3 is TGCAGTGCTAGAGCCACTCAGCCCCAGCATTTT. The encoded protein is CSARATQPQHF.

CDR3 sequence reads: CATSRAQGQPQHF. Written as DNA, the CDR3 is TGTGCCACCAGCAGAGCCCAAGGTCAGCCCCAGCATTTT. The chain has TRBV15 and TRBJ1-5, with D unresolved. The CDR3 consists of 13 residues. Trimming stripped 1 base from V and 6 bases from J, with 7 bases between. Germline V gives CDR1 LNHNV, CDR2 YYDKDF (reference sequence).

As DNA, the CDR3 is TGTGCCAGCAGCTTAGAGTTTGGGCAGCCCCAGCATTTT. Protein product: CASSLEFGQPQHF. The gene calls are TRBV7-9 and TRBJ1-5, with no clear D. V was trimmed by 1 base and J by 7 bases, leaving 8 bases between them. This CDR3 contains 13 residues. Germline CDR1 is SEHNR and CDR2 is FQNEAQ (reference sequence). The full variable domain, in which reference TRBV7-9 and TRBJ1-5 provide the parts outside the CDR3, is DTGVSQNPRHKITKRGQNVTFRCDPISEHNRLYWYRQTLGQGPEFLTYFQNEAQLEKSRLLSDRFSAERPKGSFSTLEIQRTEQGDSAMYLCASSLEFGQPQHFGDGTRLSIL.

As concerns this clone: A much more abundant neighbour one base away suggests this may be a read error. The genes are TRBV7-3 and TRBJ2-7; 8 bases are a match to TRBD1. The CDR3 is 14 residues long. The V gene end was trimmed by 6 bases and the J gene end by 0 bases; junction bases not matched to a gene: 4. Germline V gene data show CDR1 as SGHTA and CDR2 as FQGTGA. The CDR3 DNA sequence: TGTGCCAGCAGATTACAGGGGGACTCCTACGAGCAGTACTTC. It encodes CASRLQGDSYEQYF.

V gene TRBV9 combines with J gene TRBJ2-1, with D possibly being TRBD1 (6 bases). In germline, CDR1 is SGDLS, CDR2 YYNGEE. The CDR3 sequence is 14 residues long. The V end was cut by 0 bases, the J end by 5 bases, with 9 bases between. This CDR3 reads CASSVAGENNEQFF. As DNA, the CDR3 is TGTGCCAGCAGCGTAGCAGGGGAGAACAATGAGCAGTTCTTC.

CDR3 sequence (DNA): TGTGCCAGCAGTTACTCGAGATTGAATTCACCCCTCCACTTT. It translates to CASSYSRLNSPLHF. The chain uses TRBV6-5 and TRBJ1-6; no firm D call. The CDR3 runs to 14 residues. V was shortened by 0 bases and J by 7 bases, with 7 bases between the two germline ends. Germline loops: CDR1 MNHEY, CDR2 SVGAGI.

V and J are TRBV9 and TRBJ1-5; unclear D gene. The CDR3 is 13 residues long. Germline V CDR1 and CDR2: SGDLS, YYNGEE. Trimming left V 4 bases short and J 3 bases short, with 8 bases between. CDR3 coding DNA: TGTGCCAGCAGCACCGAGGACAATCAGCCCCAGCATTTT. Translation gives CASSTEDNQPQHF.

This clone has only a few counts. Other DNA sequences of this sample code for an identical CDR3. The chain carries TRBV4-1 and TRBJ1-2; D not resolved. This CDR3 is 12 amino acids long. Per germline, CDR1 MGHRA and CDR2 YSYEKL. The V end lost 1 base, the J end lost 3 bases, and 3 bases lay between the germline ends. CDR3 nucleotides: TGCGCCAGCAGCCAAGCAGACTATGGCTACACCTTC. Amino acids: CASSQADYGYTF.

This clone appeared many times. The chain links TRBV27 to TRBJ1-3; D may be TRBD1 (6 bases). Germline V lookup: CDR1 MNHEY, CDR2 SMNVEV (reference sequence). The CDR3 runs 15 residues. V lost 4 bases and J 0 bases, leaving 10 bases between the germline ends. The CDR3 DNA reads as TGTGCCAGCAGTTCACGACAGGACTCTGGAAACACCATATATTTT. Translation: CASSSRQDSGNTIYF.

The J gene is TRBJ2-1, the V gene TRBV7-9; weak D call: TRBD1 (7 bases). The CDR3 has 17 residues. V dropped 10 bases and J dropped 0 bases, with 22 bases sitting between them. Germline V gene data show CDR1 as SEHNR and CDR2 as FQNEAQ (reference sequence). Here the CDR3 DNA reads TGTGCCACCCCAGGGGGGAGGCACTCGAGCTCCTACAATGAGCAGTTCTTC. It specifies CATPGGRHSSSYNEQFF. Together with reference TRBV7-9 and TRBJ2-1, the CDR3 gives the full variable domain: DTGVSQNPRHKITKRGQNVTFRCDPISEHNRLYWYRQTLGQGPEFLTYFQNEAQLEKSRLLSDRFSAERPKGSFSTLEIQRTEQGDSAMYLCATPGGRHSSSYNEQFFGPGTRLTVL.

This CDR3 reads CASSKVARETQYF. The CDR3 coding sequence is TGTGCCAGCAGCAAAGTAGCGAGGGAGACCCAGTACTTC. The V gene is TRBV7-9, the J gene TRBJ2-5, with D perhaps matching TRBD2 (5 bases). Germline values: CDR1 SEHNR, CDR2 FQNEAQ (reference sequence). The ends were cut back, 5 bases at V and 5 bases at J, with 12 bases in the middle. The CDR3 has 13 residues.

In its sample, this clone was seen many times. The V gene is TRBV4-2, the J gene TRBJ1-6; 8 nucleotides align to TRBD1. The ends lost 3 bases at V and 5 bases at J; junction bases unmatched: 6. This CDR3 region has 16 residues. The germline CDR1 and CDR2 sequences are LGHNA and YNFKEQ. The DNA of the CDR3 is TGTGCCAGCAGCCATCAGAGACAGGGGAATAATTCACCCCTCCACTTT. It specifies CASSHQRQGNNSPLHF.

The chain recombines TRBV28 with TRBJ2-1; D possibly corresponds to TRBD2 (5 bases). Trimming cost V 3 bases and J 12 bases, with 9 bases left between them. The germline gives CDR1 MDHEN, CDR2 SYDVKM. This CDR3 spans 11 amino acids. The CDR3 DNA reads as TGTGCCAGCAGTTTTGGAGGTGGGCAGTTCTTC. Translated: CASSFGGGQFF.

As for this clone: Within the sample, other DNA sequences also encode this same CDR3. The chain has TRBV11-3 and TRBJ2-3; D is undetermined. The V gene lost 5 bases and the J gene lost 4 bases, with 10 bases spanning the gap. Germline CDR1 is SGHNT and CDR2 is YENEEA. The CDR3 totals 13 residues. CDR3 coding DNA: TGTGCCAGCAGCCCGCCCCGATCAGATACGCAGTATTTT. Translation: CASSPPRSDTQYF.

This clone has more than one count but fewer than ten. This chain uses TRBV5-1 with TRBJ2-4; 12 bases map to TRBD2. The CDR3 has 15 amino acids. J lost 5 bases, V lost 0 bases, and 0 bases had no gene match. Germline loops: CDR1 SGHRS, CDR2 YFSETQ. This chain's CDR3 is CASSLGLAGENIQYF. The CDR3, as DNA: TGCGCCAGCAGCTTGGGACTAGCGGGGGAAAACATTCAGTACTTC.

V gene TRBV14 combines with J gene TRBJ2-3, with D unresolved. CDR1 and CDR2 from the germline V gene are SGHDN and FVKESK. This CDR3 region has 15 residues. Trimming removed 0 bases from V and 2 bases from J, with 9 bases in between. This chain's CDR3 is CASSQDRDSTDTQYF. CDR3 coding DNA: TGTGCCAGCAGCCAAGATCGTGACTCCACAGATACGCAGTATTTT. Complete variable domain (other parts from reference TRBV14 and TRBJ2-3): EAGVTQFPSHSVIEKGQTVTLRCDPISGHDNLYWYRRVMGKEIKFLLHFVKESKQDESGMPNNRFLAERTGGTYSTLKVQPAELEDSGVYFCASSQDRDSTDTQYFGPGTRLTVL.

V gene TRBV2 combines with J gene TRBJ1-1, with D tentatively TRBD1 (5 bases). Per the germline V gene, CDR1 is SNHLY and CDR2 is FYNNEI. Trimming left V 4 bases short and J 4 bases short, with 13 bases between. The CDR3 sequence is 14 residues long. The CDR3 DNA is TGTGCCAGCAGTGTAACCTCGGGGGGCACTGAAGCTTTCTTT. This gives the protein CASSVTSGGTEAFF.